The 9 T cell receptor beta chains in this list originate from one sample, sequenced in a study of shared clonotypes between healthy human individuals. The repertoire was sequenced with immunoSEQ multiplex PCR; TCRdb's copy has only in-frame clones and lacks some. The sample lists fewer than 850,000 clones, roughly 88% seen once, with about 33% in the top ten. The sequencing sample was made of memory CD8+ T cells from PBMCs. The subset is: CD45RO+ cells pooled with CCR7-negative TemRA cells. These TCRs come from a man aged 18 to 30 in good health. Some clones in this sample may be carry-over from other donors' samples.

The genes are TRBV27 and TRBJ2-7; TRBD1 matches at 9 bases. V was clipped by 3 bases and J by 5 bases; unmatched bases: 8. The CDR3 spans 15 residues. Germline CDR1 MNHEY, CDR2 SMNVEV (reference sequence). The CDR3 protein is CASSFLSTGGHEQYF. The CDR3 DNA sequence: TGTGCCAGCAGTTTCCTCTCAACAGGGGGCCACGAGCAGTACTTC.

The V and J genes are TRBV27 and TRBJ2-2; 11 bases line up with TRBD2. The CDR3 spans 15 residues. Per germline, CDR1 MNHEY and CDR2 SMNVEV (reference sequence). V shed 5 bases and J 8 bases; nucleotides not matched to a gene: 7. CDR3 region: CASSMLLAGGGELFF. The CDR3 region has the DNA TGTGCCAGCAGTATGCTGCTAGCGGGAGGAGGGGAGCTGTTTTTT.

CDR3 residues: CASMGADSYNEQFF. The CDR3 DNA follows: TGTGCCAGCATGGGAGCGGACTCCTACAATGAGCAGTTCTTC. The chain combines TRBV28 with TRBJ2-1, with a possible D match to TRBD2 (5 bases). Looked up from germline, CDR1 is MDHEN and CDR2 is SYDVKM. The CDR3 runs to 14 residues. V was cut by 7 bases and J by 0 bases, with 10 bases left in between.

This chain connects TRBV27 to TRBJ2-1; possibly TRBD1 for D (5 bases). The CDR3 runs to 13 residues. Germline CDR1 is MNHEY and CDR2 is SMNVEV (reference sequence). V lost 3 bases and J lost 9, with 12 bases in between. CDR3 sequence (DNA): TGTGCCAGCAGTTTTGGGGCAGTCGGTGAGCAGTTCTTC. Its translation is CASSFGAVGEQFF.

This clone was observed once. This chain connects TRBV5-6 to TRBJ1-3; D might be TRBD1 (6 bases). With 0 bases removed from V and 0 bases from J, the gap between germline ends came to 10 bases. This CDR3 spans 16 amino acids. The germline V gene encodes CDR1 SGHDT and CDR2 YYEEEE. In DNA form, the CDR3 reads TGTGCCAGCAGCTTGGTGGACAGTTCCTCTGGAAACACCATATATTTT. It specifies CASSLVDSSSGNTIYF. Together with reference TRBV5-6 and TRBJ1-3, the CDR3 gives the full variable domain: DAGVTQSPTHLIKTRGQQVTLRCSPKSGHDTVSWYQQALGQGPQFIFQYYEEEERQRGNFPDRFSGHQFPNYSSELNVNALLLGDSALYLCASSLVDSSSGNTIYFGEGSWLTVV.

This clone was observed a single time. The CDR3 region is CASRGGANKDYGYTF. The CDR3 DNA reads as TGTGCCAGCAGGGGTGGGGCAAACAAGGACTATGGCTACACCTTC. The J gene is TRBJ1-2, the V gene TRBV9; D is perhaps TRBD1 (5 bases). The V end was cut by 5 bases, the J end by 3 bases, with 17 bases between. In germline, CDR1 is SGDLS, CDR2 YYNGEE. The length of the CDR3 is 15 residues.

The V and J genes are TRBV28 and TRBJ1-2; D unclear. Germline V gene sequence: CDR1 MDHEN, CDR2 SYDVKM. The CDR3 loop spans 11 amino acids. Deletions cut 9 bases from V and 1 base from J, with 6 bases between. The CDR3 bases are TGTGCCAGTGGCGGTAACTATGGCTACACCTTC. Translating gives CASGGNYGYTF.

This chain joins TRBV5-4 and TRBJ1-2, with 9 bases identical to TRBD1. V lost 4 bases to trimming and J lost 3 bases; unmatched junction nucleotides: 7. Germline assignment: CDR1 SGHNT and CDR2 YYREEE (reference sequence). CDR3 length equals 15 residues. The CDR3 bases are TGTGCCAGCAGCCGACGGACAGGGGAGGACTATGGCTACACCTTC. Protein: CASSRRTGEDYGYTF. The full variable domain, rest sourced from reference TRBV5-4 and TRBJ1-2, is ETGVTQSPTHLIKTRGQQVTLRCSSQSGHNTVSWYQQALGQGPQFIFQYYREEENGRGNFPPRFSGLQFPNYSSELNVNALELDDSALYLCASSRRTGEDYGYTFGSGTRLTVV.

The chain couples TRBV27 to TRBJ1-1; perhaps TRBD1 as D (6 bases). The germline V and J ends were trimmed by 4 bases and 1 base, with 22 bases remaining between them. The germline CDR1 and CDR2 sequences are MNHEY and SMNVEV (reference sequence). The CDR3 covers 18 residues. In DNA form, the CDR3 reads TGTGCCAGCAGTTCCCTCGGGGCCGACAGGCAAGGGAACACTGAAGCTTTCTTT. As protein: CASSSLGADRQGNTEAFF.